This T cell receptor (beta chain) was sequenced in a study of siplizumab effects on memory and regulatory T cells. Only in-frame clones appear in the TCRdb table, and some are missing; sequencing was by immunoSEQ multiplex PCR. The profile shows fewer than 70,000 clones, over 70% of them singletons. In the case of this clone: What it binds is unknown.

Study-wide results and caveats: Of the proliferating CD4+ or CD8+ clones, roughly 75-97% lacked a naive or memory phenotype that could be assigned.

This sequence was found in a human donor in good health. Material for sequencing was Tregs sorted from blood.

The DNA of the CDR3 is TGTGCCAGCAGTGACGTTCAAGCCCAAAATTCCAATGAGCAGTTCTTC. It translates to CASSDVQAQNSNEQFF. The chain links TRBV2 to TRBJ2-1; D not resolved. With 3 bases removed from V and 6 bases from J, the gap between germline ends came to 18 bases. Germline loops: CDR1 SNHLY, CDR2 FYNNEI. The CDR3 loop spans 16 amino acids.